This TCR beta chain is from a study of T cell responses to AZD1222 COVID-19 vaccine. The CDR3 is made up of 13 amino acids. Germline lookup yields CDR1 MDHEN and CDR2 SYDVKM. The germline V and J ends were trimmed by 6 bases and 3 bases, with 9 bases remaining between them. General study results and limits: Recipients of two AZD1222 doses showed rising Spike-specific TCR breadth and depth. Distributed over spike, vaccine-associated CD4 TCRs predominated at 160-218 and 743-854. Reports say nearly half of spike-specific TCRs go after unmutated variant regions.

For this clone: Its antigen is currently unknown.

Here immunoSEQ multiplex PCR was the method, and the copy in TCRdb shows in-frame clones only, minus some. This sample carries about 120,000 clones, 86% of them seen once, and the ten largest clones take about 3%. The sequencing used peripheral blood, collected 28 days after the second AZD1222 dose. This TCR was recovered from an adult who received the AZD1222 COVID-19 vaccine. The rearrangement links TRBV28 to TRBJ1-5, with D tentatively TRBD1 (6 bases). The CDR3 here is CASRGALNQPQHF. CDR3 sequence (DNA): TGTGCCAGCAGGGGGGCCCTCAATCAGCCCCAGCATTTT.